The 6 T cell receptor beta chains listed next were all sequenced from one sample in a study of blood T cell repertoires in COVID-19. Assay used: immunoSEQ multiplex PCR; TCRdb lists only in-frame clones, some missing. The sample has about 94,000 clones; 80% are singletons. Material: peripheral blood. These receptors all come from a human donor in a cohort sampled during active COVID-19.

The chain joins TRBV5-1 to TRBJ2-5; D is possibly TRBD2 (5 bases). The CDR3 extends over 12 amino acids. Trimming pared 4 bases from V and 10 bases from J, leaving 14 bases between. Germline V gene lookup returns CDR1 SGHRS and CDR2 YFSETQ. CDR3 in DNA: TGCGCCAGCAGCCTGGAGACGGGGAACCAGTACTTC. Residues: CASSLETGNQYF.

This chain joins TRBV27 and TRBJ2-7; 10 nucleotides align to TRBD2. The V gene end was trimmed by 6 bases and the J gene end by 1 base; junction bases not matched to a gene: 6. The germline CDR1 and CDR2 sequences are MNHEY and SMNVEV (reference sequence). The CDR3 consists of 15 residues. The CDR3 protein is CASRVGLAFSYEQYF. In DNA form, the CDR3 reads TGTGCCAGCAGGGTGGGACTAGCGTTTTCCTACGAGCAGTACTTC.

CDR3 region: CASSLQGWGYTF. CDR3 bases: TGTGCCAGCAGTTTGCAGGGTTGGGGCTACACCTTC. The chain recombines TRBV6-5 with TRBJ1-2; a possible D gene is TRBD1 (5 bases). The CDR3 length is 12 residues. Per germline, CDR1 MNHEY and CDR2 SVGAGI. Trimming took off 4 bases at V and 8 bases at J, with 11 bases between the two ends.

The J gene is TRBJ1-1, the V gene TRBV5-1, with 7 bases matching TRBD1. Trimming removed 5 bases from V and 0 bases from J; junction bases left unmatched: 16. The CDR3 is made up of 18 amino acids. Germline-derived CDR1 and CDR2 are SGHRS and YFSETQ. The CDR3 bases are TGCGCCAGCAGTTTTCGGACAGGTGGGCGGAACATGAACACTGAAGCTTTCTTT. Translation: CASSFRTGGRNMNTEAFF.

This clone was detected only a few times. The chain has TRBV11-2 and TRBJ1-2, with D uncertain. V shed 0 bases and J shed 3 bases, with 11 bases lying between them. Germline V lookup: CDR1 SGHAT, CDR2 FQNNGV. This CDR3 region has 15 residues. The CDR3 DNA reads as TGTGCCAGCAGCTTAGAACGGGGTTTTGACTATGGCTACACCTTC. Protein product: CASSLERGFDYGYTF.

The CDR3 nucleotides are TGTGCCAGCAGTTACCGGGGACAGGGGGTCGGCTACACCTTC. Its protein product is CASSYRGQGVGYTF. This chain joins TRBV6-2 or TRBV6-3 and TRBJ1-2; 11 nucleotides line up with TRBD1. Germline V gives CDR1 MNHEY, CDR2 SVGEGT. This CDR3 spans 14 amino acids. V trimming: 2 bases; J trimming: 8 bases; junction bases outside the gene matches: 4.